This is a list of T cell receptor beta chains from one sample in a study of shared clonotypes between healthy human individuals. Only in-frame clones appear in the TCRdb table, and some are missing; sequencing was by immunoSEQ multiplex PCR. The sample holds hundreds of thousands of clones, roughly 98% seen once. Sequencing was done on a sample of naive CD8+ T cells sorted from blood. Source of these receptors: a man aged 30 to 39 in good health. Both conserved end residues are part of each CDR3. A D gene is named only where the DNA matches it firmly. Expanded clones are given a class, and other clones once, few, many or no size at all.

abundance | j_gene | v_gene | d_gene | CDR3aa | CDR3nt
NA | TRBJ2-3 | TRBV7-9 | NA | CASSSGPFTVQYF | TGTGCCAGCAGCTCTGGGCCCTTCACAGTGCAGTATTTT
NA | TRBJ2-7 | TRBV11-3 | TRBD2 | CASSNMTSGMSEQYF | TGTGCCAGCAGCAACATGACTAGCGGGATGAGCGAGCAGTACTTC
NA | TRBJ1-1 | TRBV6-1 | NA | CASSEAGARAFF | TGTGCCAGCAGTGAAGCGGGGGCACGAGCTTTCTTT
NA | TRBJ2-5 | TRBV7-6 | NA | CASSPRLQYQETQYF | TGTGCCAGCAGCCCCCGGCTACAGTACCAAGAGACCCAGTACTTC
NA | TRBJ2-1 | TRBV13 | NA | CASSLEGGGTEGSYNEQFF | TGTGCCAGCAGCCTCGAAGGAGGCGGTACTGAGGGCTCCTACAATGAGCAGTTCTTC
NA | TRBJ2-7 | TRBV5-1 | TRBD2 | CASSLRENYEQYF | TGCGCCAGCAGCCTGCGGGAGAACTACGAGCAGTACTTC
NA | TRBJ2-1 | TRBV7-9 | NA | CASSFLDSNNEQFF | TGTGCCAGCAGCTTTCTCGACAGTAACAATGAGCAGTTCTTC
few | TRBJ1-5 | TRBV30 | NA | CAWSQRDGQPQHF | TGTGCCTGGAGTCAAAGGGATGGCCAGCCCCAGCATTTT
NA | TRBJ2-7 | TRBV6-5 | NA | CASSYGSGGTTYEQYF | TGTGCCAGCAGTTATGGGTCGGGCGGGACGACGTACGAGCAGTACTTC
NA | TRBJ2-7 | TRBV10-3 | NA | CAISWDAYYEQYF | TGTGCCATCAGTTGGGACGCCTACTACGAGCAGTACTTC
NA | TRBJ2-7 | TRBV28 | NA | CASRKRATGHTYEQYF | TGTGCCAGCCGTAAACGAGCGACGGGACATACCTACGAGCAGTACTTC
NA | TRBJ2-7 | TRBV28 | TRBD2 | CASSLLREYEQYF | TGTGCCAGCAGTTTATTGCGGGAGTACGAGCAGTACTTC
once | TRBJ2-7 | TRBV27 | NA | CASSLIGGLGSYEQYF | TGTGCCAGCAGTTTGATTGGGGGCTTAGGCTCCTACGAGCAGTACTTC
NA | TRBJ2-3 | TRBV9 | NA | CASSVEFTDTQYF | TGTGCCAGCAGCGTAGAATTCACAGATACGCAGTATTTT